The 22 T cell receptor beta chains below all came from one sample that was sequenced in a study of graft-versus-host responses after intestinal transplantation. This table comes from immunoSEQ multiplex PCR, and its TCRdb copy is limited to in-frame clones, with some not included. Among about 70,000 clones listed, 94% were seen once. These receptors' targets are unknown. The sample here was unstimulated CD8+ T cells sorted from spleen or lymph node cells, taken before intestinal transplant. All receptors come from a human donor who received an intestinal transplant.

This clone occurred once. The rearrangement uses TRBV2 and TRBJ2-7; TRBD1 agrees at 7 bases. The length of the CDR3 is 17 residues. The V gene's germline CDR1 is SNHLY and CDR2 FYNNEI. Germline trimming cut 6 bases from V and 0 bases from J; bases unmatched to any gene: 14. The CDR3 spells CASSDRDRSFSSYEQYF. The CDR3 DNA is TGTGCCAGCAGCGATCGGGACAGAAGCTTTAGCTCCTACGAGCAGTACTTC.

V gene TRBV19 combines with J gene TRBJ2-7; TRBD2 aligns across 10 bases. The J segment lost 3 bases and the V segment lost 5 bases, leaving 1 base of the junction unmatched. This CDR3 is built from 13 residues. CDR1 and CDR2 from the germline V gene are LNHDA and SQIVND (reference sequence). Here the CDR3 DNA reads TGTGCCAGTAGTCCTAGCGGGAGCTACGAGCAGTACTTC. This gives the protein CASSPSGSYEQYF.

V gene TRBV6-1 combines with J gene TRBJ2-1; D may be TRBD2 (6 bases). CDR3 length: 14 amino acids. The germline V and J ends were trimmed by 5 bases and 6 bases, with 14 bases remaining between them. Germline lookup yields CDR1 MNHNS and CDR2 SASEGT. The DNA of the CDR3 is TGTGCCAGCAGTAGTGCACTAGCCCCCAATGAGCAGTTCTTC. Amino acid sequence: CASSSALAPNEQFF.

The chain uses TRBV15 and TRBJ2-1; 9 bases are a match to TRBD2. Germline values: CDR1 LNHNV, CDR2 YYDKDF (reference sequence). The CDR3 runs 17 residues. V shed 2 bases and J 9 bases; nucleotides not matched to a gene: 14. Here the CDR3 DNA reads TGTGCCACCAGCAGAACCGCTCGGGCGGGAGGGTTAGTTGAGCAGTTCTTC. Translated, it gives CATSRTARAGGLVEQFF.

The chain links TRBV15 to TRBJ2-6, with D maybe TRBD1 (6 bases). The germline V gene encodes CDR1 LNHNV and CDR2 YYDKDF (reference sequence). V lost 0 bases and J lost 0, with 15 bases in between. This CDR3 has 19 amino acids. CDR3 in DNA: TGTGCCACCAGCAGAGATAGGGGGACACTACTCTCTGGGGCCAACGTCCTGACTTTC. It specifies CATSRDRGTLLSGANVLTF.

This chain connects TRBV9 to TRBJ1-1; 7 bases fit TRBD1. This CDR3 comprises 14 residues. Germline lookup yields CDR1 SGDLS and CDR2 YYNGEE. V lost 0 bases to trimming and J lost 6 bases; unmatched junction nucleotides: 5. CDR3 sequence (DNA): TGTGCCAGCAGCGTAGGGATAGGGGGCCCTGAAGCTTTCTTT. It translates to CASSVGIGGPEAFF.

This chain links TRBV2 with TRBJ1-5; perhaps TRBD1 as D (5 bases). The CDR3 is made up of 16 amino acids. Germline V gives CDR1 SNHLY, CDR2 FYNNEI. Trimming took 3 bases from V and 3 from J, leaving 15 bases between them. The CDR3 region has the DNA TGTGCCAGCAGTGAGTGGGGCTCGGAGGTCAATCAGCCCCAGCATTTT. Translated, it gives CASSEWGSEVNQPQHF.

The chain employs TRBV5-1 and TRBJ2-2, with D possibly TRBD1 on 6 matching bases. Germline V lookup: CDR1 SGHRS, CDR2 YFSETQ. The CDR3 contains 14 residues. The V end lost 1 base, the J end lost 6 bases, and 10 bases lay between the germline ends. The CDR3 reads CASSLSRGPGELFF. For the CDR3, the DNA is TGCGCCAGCAGCTTGAGCAGGGGACCCGGGGAGCTGTTTTTT. The full variable domain, with the rest looked up from reference TRBV5-1 and TRBJ2-2, is KAGVTQTPRYLIKTRGQQVTLSCSPISGHRSVSWYQQTPGQGLQFLFEYFSETQRNKGNFPGRFSGRQFSNSRSEMNVSTLELGDSALYLCASSLSRGPGELFFGEGSRLTVL.

The chain carries TRBV5-1 and TRBJ2-7; a possible D gene is TRBD1 (7 bases). The germline gives CDR1 SGHRS, CDR2 YFSETQ. V was clipped by 2 bases and J by 3 bases, with 21 bases between them. The CDR3 is 17 residues long. CDR3 sequence: CASSFGPYVRGDYEQYF. For the CDR3, the DNA is TGCGCCAGCAGCTTTGGCCCCTACGTCAGGGGGGACTACGAGCAGTACTTC.

This clone was detected once. The chain has TRBV5-4 and TRBJ1-1; 7 bases map to TRBD1. Germline V gene lookup returns CDR1 SGHNT and CDR2 YYREEE (reference sequence). The CDR3 is 18 residues long. V shed 1 base, J shed 1 base, and the junction held 13 bases outside the gene matches. CDR3: CASSLIDRAPTSNTEAFF. The CDR3 DNA reads TGTGCCAGCAGCTTGATAGACAGGGCCCCCACATCGAACACTGAAGCTTTCTTT.

This chain connects TRBV13 to TRBJ1-5, with D hard to call. Germline V lookup: CDR1 PRHDT, CDR2 FYEKMQ (reference sequence). This CDR3 contains 12 residues. V dropped 3 bases and J dropped 6 bases, with 6 bases sitting between them. The CDR3 nucleotides read TGTGCCAGCAGCTTTGGTCCTCAGCCCCAGCATTTT. This sequence encodes CASSFGPQPQHF.

V gene TRBV28 combines with J gene TRBJ1-2, with D possibly TRBD1 on 6 matching bases. The germline gives CDR1 MDHEN, CDR2 SYDVKM. There are 16 residues in the CDR3. The ends were cut back, 6 bases at V and 6 bases at J, with 23 bases in the middle. The CDR3 loop is CASRLKGLSRGHGYTF. The CDR3 region has the DNA TGTGCCAGCAGGTTAAAGGGATTGAGCAGGGGACATGGCTACACCTTC.

The chain joins TRBV6-1 to TRBJ1-1; perhaps TRBD1 as D (5 bases). Germline V gene sequence: CDR1 MNHNS, CDR2 SASEGT. CDR3 length equals 12 residues. Trimming left V 6 bases short and J 3 bases short, with 8 bases between. In nucleotides, the CDR3 is TGTGCCAGCAGGACGGGGGACACTGAAGCTTTCTTT. Encoded protein: CASRTGDTEAFF.

The chain is built from TRBV21-1 and TRBJ1-6. TRBV21-1 is reported as a pseudogene. The CDR3 runs to 18 residues. The CDR3 DNA reads TGTGCCAGCAGGAACAAATGGCTACACATACATCATAATTCACCCCTCCACTTT. It encodes CASRNKWLHIHHNSPLHF.

This chain links TRBV2 with TRBJ2-1; 9 nucleotides agree with TRBD2. This CDR3 comprises 14 residues. The J segment lost 3 bases and the V segment lost 7 bases, leaving 4 bases of the junction unmatched. CDR1 is SNHLY and CDR2 is FYNNEI in the germline V gene. CDR3 residues: CASMRTSDYNEQFF. CDR3 nucleotide sequence: TGTGCCAGCATGCGGACTAGCGACTACAATGAGCAGTTCTTC.

The V gene is TRBV27, the J gene TRBJ2-2, with D hard to call. CDR1 and CDR2 from the germline V gene are MNHEY and SMNVEV (reference sequence). This CDR3 contains 12 residues. Trimming took 3 bases from V and 6 from J, leaving 5 bases between them. This CDR3 is CASSFPSGELFF. For the CDR3, the DNA is TGTGCCAGCAGTTTCCCTTCCGGGGAGCTGTTTTTT.

The chain recombines TRBV4-1 with TRBJ2-7; tentatively, D is TRBD2 (6 bases). Germline CDR1 reads MGHRA; CDR2 reads YSYEKL. Trimming took off 2 bases at V and 4 bases at J, with 9 bases between the two ends. The CDR3 is 13 residues long. The CDR3 DNA is TGCGCCAGCAGCCAATTTGGGGGGTACGAGCAGTACTTC. This gives the protein CASSQFGGYEQYF.

This chain connects TRBV9 to TRBJ2-1; tentative D call: TRBD2 (5 bases). Germline V gene sequence: CDR1 SGDLS, CDR2 YYNGEE. Trimming stripped 4 bases from V and 2 bases from J, with 13 bases between. The CDR3 has 15 amino acids. CDR3 coding DNA: TGTGCCAGCAGCCCCAGCGGAAATACCTACAATGAGCAGTTCTTC. As protein: CASSPSGNTYNEQFF. Combining the CDR3 with reference TRBV9 and TRBJ2-1 gives the whole variable domain DSGVTQTPKHLITATGQRVTLRCSPRSGDLSVYWYQQSLDQGLQFLIQYYNGEERAKGNILERFSAQQFPDLHSELNLSSLELGDSALYFCASSPSGNTYNEQFFGPGTRLTVL.

V usage is TRBV4-1 and J usage is TRBJ2-7; 10 bases are shared with TRBD1. The CDR3 has 16 amino acids. With 3 bases clipped from V and 4 bases from J, the junction kept 9 bases outside the gene matches. Per germline, CDR1 MGHRA and CDR2 YSYEKL. The CDR3 is CASSHETGTGVYEQYF. As DNA, the CDR3 is TGCGCCAGCAGCCACGAAACCGGGACAGGGGTGTACGAGCAGTACTTC.

The chain carries TRBV25-1 and TRBJ1-1; D remains ambiguous. V lost 1 base to trimming and J lost 3 bases, with 3 bases between them. The CDR3 is 12 amino acids. Germline values: CDR1 MGHDK, CDR2 SYGVNS. DNA of the CDR3: TGTGCCAGCAGTGAATGGGACACTGAAGCTTTCTTT. Amino acid sequence: CASSEWDTEAFF.

The chain is built from TRBV29-1 and TRBJ2-7; D gene ambiguous. This CDR3 comprises 12 residues. Trimming cost V 0 bases and J 4 bases, with 7 bases left between them. Germline V gene lookup returns CDR1 SQVTM and CDR2 ANQGSEA. This chain's CDR3 is CSVEDRGYEQYF. In nucleotides, the CDR3 is TGCAGCGTTGAAGATCGTGGTTACGAGCAGTACTTC.

This chain uses TRBV6-6 with TRBJ2-5; no definite D call. The germline V gene has CDR1 MNHNY and CDR2 SVGAGI (reference sequence). V dropped 2 bases and J dropped 4 bases, with 8 bases sitting between them. CDR3 length: 13 residues. CDR3 coding DNA: TGTGCCAGCAGTTACGGTGGGGTAGAGACCCAGTACTTC. Protein: CASSYGGVETQYF.